The 20 T cell receptor beta chains listed next were all sequenced from one sample in a study of glioma-infiltrating T cells. Amplification of TCR alpha and beta CDR3 regions from RNA used iRepertoire nested multiplex PCR. TCRdb ran MiXCR on the multiplex PCR reads and lists one entry per CDR3 protein. The sample contains some 160,000 distinct CDR3 sequences, roughly two fifths of which appear only once. The sequencing input was glioma tissue, nonneoplastic brain tissue, or PBMCs (not recorded which). These TCRs come from a human donor with low-grade glioma or glioblastoma, undergoing nonglioma brain surgery, or in good health (not recorded which).

Comment on this clonotype: A junction end diverges from the germline sequence, so it may reflect a read error. The chain links TRBV2 to TRBJ1-5; D is undetermined. This CDR3 comprises 13 residues. Per germline, CDR1 SNHLY and CDR2 FYNNEI. CDR3 in amino acids: CASSSQENHPQHF. The CDR3 nucleotides are TGTGCCAGCAGCAGTCAGGAAAATCATCCCCAGCATTTT.

This sequence joins TRBV9 and TRBJ1-1; the D is unclear. V was shortened by 1 base and J by 2 bases, with 6 bases between the two germline ends. The CDR3 length is 13 residues. CDR1 is SGDLS, CDR2 YYNGEE, per germline. The CDR3 loop is CASSVISNTEAFF. The CDR3 DNA reads as TGTGCCAGCAGCGTAATCTCTAACACTGAAGCTTTCTTT.

For this clonotype: The junction does not match germline at one end; this may be a read error. The chain carries TRBV6-1 and TRBJ1-6; weak D call: TRBD1 (5 bases). This CDR3 spans 15 amino acids. The germline CDR1 and CDR2 sequences are MNHNS and SASEGT. The CDR3 spells CASSQRDPRDSPLRF. The CDR3 nucleotides are TGTGCCAGCTCTCAACGGGACCCTCGGGATTCACCCCTCCGCTTT.

About this clonotype itself: Just one base apart from a much larger clone, this may be a read error. J is TRBJ2-5 and V is TRBV2; D may be TRBD2 (6 bases). V lost 7 bases to trimming and J lost 4 bases, with 16 bases between them. The germline V gene has CDR1 SNHLY and CDR2 FYNNEI. CDR3 length: 14 amino acids. CDR3 protein: CASKLGSTAETQYF. In nucleotides, the CDR3 is TGTGCCAGCAAGCTCGGGAGTACCGCAGAGACCCAGTACTTC.

The chain is built from TRBV20-1 and TRBJ2-5, with D uncertain. The J call may be wrong; the DNA end is better matched by TRBJ2-1. This CDR3 region has 15 residues. Germline V lookup: CDR1 DFQATT, CDR2 SNEGSKA (reference sequence). The CDR3 sequence: CSARGIKRLGNEQFF. The CDR3 bases are TGCAGTGCTAGAGGGATAAAGAGGTTGGGGAATGAGCAGTTCTTC.

This clonotype was seen repeatedly, ten times or more. The chain is built from TRBV27 and TRBJ2-5; D gene uncertain. The CDR3 runs 13 residues. Germline V gene data show CDR1 as MNHEY and CDR2 as SMNVEV (reference sequence). V lost 3 bases, J lost 2 bases, and 7 bases lay in between. The CDR3, as DNA: TGTGCCAGCAGTTTCCGTCTACAAGAGACCCAGTACTTC. This encodes CASSFRLQETQYF.

Worth noting for this clonotype: This clone may be a read error of a much larger clone one base away. V is TRBV28 and J is TRBJ2-3; 10 nucleotides align to TRBD1. This CDR3 spans 15 amino acids. Germline V gives CDR1 MDHEN, CDR2 SYDVKM. The CDR3 sequence is CASSSWTGGTDTKYF. CDR3 in DNA: TGTGCCAGCAGCTCTTGGACAGGGGGGACAGATACGAAGTATTTT. Based on the CDR3 plus reference TRBV28 and TRBJ2-3, the full variable domain is DVKVTQSSRYLVKRTGEKVFLECVQDMDHENMFWYRQDPGLGLRLIYFSYDVKMKEKGDIPEGYSVSREKKERFSLILESASTNQTSMYLCASSSWTGGTDTKYFGPGTRLTVL.

The table lists this clonotype with a few counts. The V gene is TRBV7-8, the J gene TRBJ1-5; 7 bases map to TRBD1. The trim removed 5 bases at V and 6 bases at J, leaving 4 bases unmatched. Per the germline V gene, CDR1 is SGHVS and CDR2 is FQNEAQ. The length of the CDR3 is 13 residues. The CDR3 sequence: CASSKGAGQPQHF. The CDR3 DNA follows: TGTGCCAGCAGCAAGGGGGCCGGTCAGCCCCAGCATTTT.

CDR3 in amino acids: CAITNRILAGTSGANVLTF. The CDR3, as DNA: TGTGCCATCACTAACAGGATACTAGCGGGAACGTCTGGGGCCAACGTCCTGACTTTC. The rearrangement uses TRBV10-3 and TRBJ2-6; 10 nucleotides line up with TRBD2. V lost 7 bases, J lost 1 base, and 13 bases stayed unmatched. The CDR3 is 19 amino acids. Germline V gene data show CDR1 as ENHRY and CDR2 as SYGVKD.

As for this clonotype: This may be a read error, as it is one base from a much larger clone. The J gene is TRBJ2-7, the V gene TRBV7-9; D is undetermined. The CDR3 contains 14 residues. CDR1 and CDR2 from the germline V gene are SEHNR and FQNEAQ (reference sequence). The CDR3 sequence: CAGSLLTNSYEQYF. CDR3 coding DNA: TGTGCCGGCAGCTTACTAACCAACTCCTACGAGCAGTACTTC.

In this sample, this clonotype turned up many times. The chain is built from TRBV28 and TRBJ1-1; D unresolved. CDR1 is MDHEN, CDR2 SYDVKM, per germline. CDR3 size: 12 residues. Trimming took 2 bases from V and 6 from J, leaving 7 bases between them. The CDR3 is CASSLQEPEAFF. In DNA form, the CDR3 reads TGTGCCAGCAGTTTACAGGAACCTGAAGCTTTCTTT. The full variable domain, with the rest looked up from reference TRBV28 and TRBJ1-1, is DVKVTQSSRYLVKRTGEKVFLECVQDMDHENMFWYRQDPGLGLRLIYFSYDVKMKEKGDIPEGYSVSREKKERFSLILESASTNQTSMYLCASSLQEPEAFFGQGTRLTVV.

The chain employs TRBV5-4 and TRBJ2-1; TRBD2 matches at 15 bases. The CDR3 has 16 residues. From germline, CDR1 is SGHNT and CDR2 YYREEE (reference sequence). The ends lost 5 bases at V and 8 bases at J; junction bases unmatched: 8. CDR3 sequence: CASSTGTSGRLHEQFF. The CDR3 region has the DNA TGTGCCAGCAGTACCGGGACTAGCGGGAGGTTGCATGAGCAGTTCTTC.

About this clonotype itself: A read error may explain this, as a much larger clone is one base away. The rearrangement uses TRBV28 and TRBJ1-4, with D hard to call. From germline, CDR1 is MDHEN and CDR2 SYDVKM. The CDR3 is 15 residues long. V lost 3 bases to trimming and J lost 7 bases, with 15 bases between them. DNA for the CDR3: TGTGCCAGCAGTTTCGCGGTCTTGGGTGGTGAAAAACTGTTTTTT. This encodes CASSFAVLGGEKLFF.

With regard to this clonotype: A much larger clone lies a single base off, so this may be a read error. The rearrangement links TRBV19 to TRBJ2-1, with D perhaps TRBD1 (7 bases). The CDR3 sequence is 18 residues long. Germline CDR1 reads LNHDA; CDR2 reads SQIVND (reference sequence). V lost 3 bases, J lost 7 bases, and 25 bases lay in between. DNA of the CDR3: TGTGCCAGTAGTATCTTTGGCGGAGGGAAAGGGGGCGGGAATGAGCAGTTCTTC. Encoded protein: CASSIFGGGKGGGNEQFF. The full variable domain, its missing parts supplied by reference TRBV19 and TRBJ2-1, is DGGITQSPKYLFRKEGQNVTLSCEQNLNHDAMYWYRQDPGQGLRLIYYSQIVNDFQKGDIAEGYSVSREKKESFPLTVTSAQKNPTAFYLCASSIFGGGKGGGNEQFFGPGTRLTVL.

On this clonotype: This may come from a read error, since a much larger clone is one base off. The V gene is TRBV2, the J gene TRBJ1-5, with no clear D. Germline V CDR1 and CDR2: SNHLY, FYNNEI. The length of the CDR3 is 14 residues. CDR3 coding DNA: TGTGCCAGCAGCAAACTGGTCACTAATCAGCTCCAGCATTTT. It specifies CASSKLVTNQLQHF.

J is TRBJ2-5 and V is TRBV4-1, with 7 positions matching TRBD1. The CDR3 loop spans 13 amino acids. V was pared by 4 bases and J by 4 bases, with 3 bases of the junction left unmatched. Germline CDR1 is MGHRA and CDR2 is YSYEKL. The CDR3 spells CASSRQGGETQYF. The CDR3 nucleotides read TGCGCCAGCAGCCGACAGGGTGGAGAGACCCAGTACTTC.

The table lists this clonotype with many counts. The chain couples TRBV28 to TRBJ1-1; D remains unclear. Germline assignment: CDR1 MDHEN and CDR2 SYDVKM. The V end lost 1 base, the J end lost 1 base, and 7 bases lay between the germline ends. The CDR3 runs 14 residues. The CDR3 region is CASSLFGTNTEAFF. CDR3 bases: TGTGCCAGCAGTTTATTTGGAACGAACACTGAAGCTTTCTTT.

For this clonotype: This sequence may be a read error, since a much larger clone differs from it by one base. The CDR3 is CACSQLSGAGEQFF. The CDR3 DNA reads as TGTGCCTGCAGCCAACTTTCCGGGGCAGGAGAGCAGTTCTTC. The chain joins TRBV14 to TRBJ2-1; the D call may be TRBD1 or TRBD2 (5 bases each). The CDR3 length is 14 residues. Germline CDR1 is SGHDN and CDR2 is FVKESK.

Of note for this clonotype: A much larger clone sits a single nucleotide away, making a read error possible. This chain uses TRBV2 with TRBJ2-1, with a tentative D call TRBD2 (6 bases). The CDR3 has 13 amino acids. Germline V gene sequence: CDR1 SNHLY, CDR2 FYNNEI. The DNA for the CDR3 is TGTGCCAGCGACAGCGGGTCCTACAATGAGAAGTTCTTC. It translates to CASDSGSYNEKFF. The whole variable domain, filled in from reference TRBV2 and TRBJ2-1, reads EPEVTQTPSHQVTQMGQEVILRCVPISNHLYFYWYRQILGQKVEFLVSFYNNEISEKSEIFDDQFSVERPDGSNFTLKIRSTKLEDSAMYFCASDSGSYNEKFFGPGTRLTVL.

The rearrangement links TRBV7-2 to TRBJ2-7; 7 bases map to TRBD1. After removal of 6 bases from V and 3 bases from J, the junction contained 5 bases not matched to a gene. Germline-derived CDR1 and CDR2 are SGHTA and FQGNSA. The CDR3 covers 13 residues. CDR3 loop: CASSRQGVYEQYF. DNA for the CDR3: TGTGCCAGCAGTAGACAGGGAGTCTACGAGCAGTACTTC.